The next 16 T cell receptor beta chains were all read from a single sample in a study of cytomegalovirus exposure and HLA in healthy donors. The PCR had 60 Vbeta and 13 Jbeta primers. Measured with immunoSEQ multiplex PCR; TCRdb has only the in-frame clones, and not every one. The sample has 120,000 to 150,000 clones; over 70% are singletons. The sequencing input was PBMCs. Receptors originate from a woman between 35 and 50 years old in good health and CMV-seronegative.

This chain uses TRBV19 with TRBJ1-2; no reliable D call. Germline-derived CDR1 and CDR2 are LNHDA and SQIVND (reference sequence). V was cut by 2 bases and J by 5 bases, with 12 bases left in between. The CDR3 length is 14 residues. Written as DNA, the CDR3 is TGTGCCAGTAGTATAAGACCAGGCGGGTATGGCTACACCTTC. Its protein product is CASSIRPGGYGYTF.

This chain links TRBV7-9 with TRBJ2-3; 13 positions agree with TRBD2. The J segment lost 3 bases and the V segment lost 3 bases, leaving 6 bases of the junction unmatched. This CDR3 is 17 amino acids long. Germline lookup yields CDR1 SEHNR and CDR2 FQNEAQ (reference sequence). The DNA of the CDR3 is TGTGCCAGCAGCTTCCTCCGACTAGCGGGAGGTACAGATACGCAGTATTTT. Encoded protein: CASSFLRLAGGTDTQYF. Combining the CDR3 with reference TRBV7-9 and TRBJ2-3 gives the whole variable domain DTGVSQNPRHKITKRGQNVTFRCDPISEHNRLYWYRQTLGQGPEFLTYFQNEAQLEKSRLLSDRFSAERPKGSFSTLEIQRTEQGDSAMYLCASSFLRLAGGTDTQYFGPGTRLTVL.

The chain recombines TRBV4-1 with TRBJ2-7; TRBD1 aligns across 8 bases. Germline V gene data show CDR1 as MGHRA and CDR2 as YSYEKL. The CDR3 has 15 residues. Losses at the gene ends were 1 base for V and 6 bases for J; bases not matched to a gene: 8. CDR3 protein: CASSQGGRGQREQYF. CDR3 bases: TGCGCCAGCAGCCAAGGGGGCAGGGGGCAACGCGAGCAGTACTTC.

The V and J genes are TRBV28 and TRBJ2-6; D is perhaps TRBD1 (5 bases). This CDR3 comprises 16 residues. Germline V lookup: CDR1 MDHEN, CDR2 SYDVKM. V was pared by 5 bases and J by 0 bases, with 11 bases between. DNA of the CDR3: TGTGCCAGCAGTCTATTACAGGACTCTGGGGCCAACGTCCTGACTTTC. It codes for CASSLLQDSGANVLTF.

The genes are TRBV20-1 and TRBJ2-1, with D uncertain. Germline V gene sequence: CDR1 DFQATT, CDR2 SNEGSKA (reference sequence). The ends were cut back, 4 bases at V and 8 bases at J, with 9 bases in the middle. This CDR3 comprises 11 residues. The CDR3 is CSAMVAHEQFF. The CDR3 DNA follows: TGCAGTGCTATGGTCGCGCATGAGCAGTTCTTC.

The chain carries TRBV6-6 and TRBJ2-1, with D unresolved. Germline V CDR1 and CDR2: MNHNY, SVGAGI (reference sequence). CDR3 length: 11 residues. V gave up 4 bases and J gave up 10 bases, with 8 bases separating them. The CDR3 bases are TGTGCCAGCAGTTCCCACTCGGAGCAGTTCTTC. Protein: CASSSHSEQFF.

The V gene is TRBV30, the J gene TRBJ2-7, with TRBD2 as a possible D gene (5 bases). Trimming took 1 base from V and 2 from J, leaving 12 bases between them. This CDR3 spans 14 amino acids. Germline V gives CDR1 GTSNPN, CDR2 SVGIG (reference sequence). The CDR3 loop reads CAWSDAGLAYEQYF. CDR3 DNA: TGTGCCTGGAGTGACGCGGGCCTCGCCTACGAGCAGTACTTC.

The J gene is TRBJ2-1, the V gene TRBV9; 9 nucleotides agree with TRBD2. This CDR3 is 15 amino acids long. The V and J ends lost 4 bases and 4 bases, in that order; junction bases with no gene match: 6. Germline CDR1 SGDLS, CDR2 YYNGEE. Here the CDR3 reads CASSTRLAEYNEQFF. In DNA, the CDR3 is TGTGCCAGCAGCACTAGACTAGCGGAATACAATGAGCAGTTCTTC. Using reference TRBV9 and TRBJ2-1 for the parts outside the CDR3, the full variable domain is DSGVTQTPKHLITATGQRVTLRCSPRSGDLSVYWYQQSLDQGLQFLIQYYNGEERAKGNILERFSAQQFPDLHSELNLSSLELGDSALYFCASSTRLAEYNEQFFGPGTRLTVL.

Here the CDR3 reads CASSVGSGGIGRNEQFF. The CDR3 DNA reads TGTGCCAGCAGTGTCGGTAGCGGAGGGATTGGACGTAATGAGCAGTTCTTC. The chain is built from TRBV2 and TRBJ2-1; D perhaps matches TRBD2 (6 bases). The CDR3 has 17 amino acids. V was cut by 4 bases and J by 7 bases, with 23 bases left in between. Germline V CDR1 and CDR2: SNHLY, FYNNEI.

The V gene is TRBV2, the J gene TRBJ1-2, with 7 bases fitting TRBD1. The ends lost 3 bases at V and 8 bases at J; junction bases unmatched: 9. CDR1 and CDR2 from the germline V gene are SNHLY and FYNNEI. The CDR3 totals 14 residues. CDR3 sequence: CASSDPTLTGGYTF. The CDR3 coding sequence is TGTGCCAGCAGTGATCCAACGTTGACAGGGGGCTACACCTTC.

The V call is TRBV7-6, the J call TRBJ2-1, with 7 bases that match TRBD1. Germline trimming cut 3 bases from V and 9 bases from J; bases unmatched to any gene: 11. The CDR3 spans 15 residues. CDR1 and CDR2 (germline): SGHVS, FNYEAQ. The chain's CDR3 is CASSFPGQQLGEQFF. CDR3 in DNA: TGTGCCAGCAGCTTCCCGGGACAGCAACTCGGTGAGCAGTTCTTC.

V usage is TRBV14 and J usage is TRBJ2-1; D possibly corresponds to TRBD2 (6 bases). The CDR3 length is 14 residues. Germline V gene lookup returns CDR1 SGHDN and CDR2 FVKESK. V was cut by 1 base and J by 2 bases, with 6 bases left in between. The CDR3 DNA reads as TGTGCCAGCAGCCAAGTAGCGGCCTACAATGAGCAGTTCTTC. Amino acid sequence: CASSQVAAYNEQFF.

The genes are TRBV10-1 and TRBJ1-6; TRBD1 might be the D (6 bases). Looked up from germline, CDR1 is WNHNN and CDR2 is SYGVQD (reference sequence). The CDR3 has 14 amino acids. Trimming took off 0 bases at V and 12 bases at J, with 12 bases between the two ends. CDR3 sequence reads: CASSESLDSRPLHF. For the CDR3, the DNA is TGCGCCAGCAGTGAGTCCCTGGACAGCAGACCCCTCCACTTT.

The chain carries TRBV6-6 and TRBJ2-1; perhaps TRBD2 as D (6 bases). Germline CDR1 reads MNHNY; CDR2 reads SVGAGI (reference sequence). The V and J ends lost 7 bases and 8 bases respectively, with 21 bases between them. This CDR3 is 15 amino acids long. The CDR3 DNA follows: TGTGCCAGCACTCCCCGACTAGGTCGCGGCGATGAGCAGTTCTTC. It codes for CASTPRLGRGDEQFF.

The rearrangement joins TRBV10-1 to TRBJ2-1; TRBD2 matches at 14 bases. CDR3 length equals 15 residues. Trimming at V came to 4 bases and at J to 8 bases, leaving 4 bases not matched to a gene. In germline, CDR1 is WNHNN, CDR2 SYGVQD (reference sequence). CDR3 DNA: TGCGCCAGCAGTGGACCGGGACTAGCGGGGGATGAGCAGTTCTTC. Translated: CASSGPGLAGDEQFF.

The V call is TRBV6-5, the J call TRBJ2-5; 7 bases agree with TRBD1. The J call could be wrong; TRBJ2-7 is a better fit for the DNA end. The CDR3 has 14 residues. CDR1 is MNHEY, CDR2 SVGAGI, per germline. The CDR3 DNA reads as TGTGCCAGCAGTTACTCGATAGGGGGCCACGAGCAGTACTTC. Translation: CASSYSIGGHEQYF.